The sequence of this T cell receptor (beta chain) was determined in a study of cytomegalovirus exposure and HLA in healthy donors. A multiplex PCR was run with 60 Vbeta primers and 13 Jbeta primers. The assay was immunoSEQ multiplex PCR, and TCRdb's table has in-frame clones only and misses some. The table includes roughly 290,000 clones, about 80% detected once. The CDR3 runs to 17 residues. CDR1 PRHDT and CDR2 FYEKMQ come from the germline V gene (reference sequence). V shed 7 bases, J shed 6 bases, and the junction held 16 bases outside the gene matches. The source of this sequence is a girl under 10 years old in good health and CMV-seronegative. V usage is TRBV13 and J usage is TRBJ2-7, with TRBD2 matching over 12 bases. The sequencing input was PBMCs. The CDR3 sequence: CASTSRAASGGAAEQYF. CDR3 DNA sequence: TGTGCCAGCACATCCCGAGCGGCTAGCGGGGGGGCCGCCGAGCAGTACTTC. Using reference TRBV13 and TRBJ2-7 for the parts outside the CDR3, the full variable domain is AAGVIQSPRHLIKEKRETATLKCYPIPRHDTVYWYQQGPGQDPQFLISFYEKMQSDKGSIPDRFSAQQFSDYHSELNMSSLELGDSALYFCASTSRAASGGAAEQYFGPGTRLTVT.